This TCR beta chain was sequenced in a study of regulatory T cells in long-lasting Graves disease. Notes on the study in general: Persistent Graves' patients had lower TCR diversity than newly diagnosed ones.

The junction had 4 bases not matched to a gene; V was cut back by 5 bases and J by 6 bases. CDR3 size: 13 residues. Germline V gene lookup returns CDR1 SGHTA and CDR2 FQGNSA. This clonotype was counted between two and nine times. Its antigen is as yet unknown. Time point: newly diagnosed GD, antithyroid drugs for less than 3 months. The TCR library was made from RNA extracted from PBMCs. Arm-PCR with iRepertoire HTBI primers amplified the CDR3 regions for these TCR beta libraries. MiXCR, applied by TCRdb to the multiplex PCR reads, yields one record per CDR3 protein. The profile shows 360,000 or so distinct CDR3 sequences, 16% of them singletons. The same sample was also used in a study of T cells in Graves' hyperthyroidism and ophthalmopathy. That paper states: Absent ophthalmopathy progression within 18 months defined stable Graves' hyperthyroidism. Reasons for excluding patients were uncontrolled infection, other autoimmune disease, pregnancy or lactation. Clinical symptoms, serum thyroxine, TRAb, thyroid ultrasound and orbital computed tomography informed diagnoses.

Material: peripheral blood mononuclear cells (PBMCs), obtained at new diagnosis, from a patient treated with antithyroid drugs. This receptor was taken from a man between 35 and 55 years old with Graves disease. The chain uses TRBV7-2 and TRBJ2-1, with 7 bases that match TRBD1. CDR3 sequence (DNA): TGTGCCAGCAGCAAAGGGACAGCCAATGAGCAGTTCTTC. Translated, it gives CASSKGTANEQFF.